This T cell receptor beta chain was found in a study of cytomegalovirus exposure and HLA in healthy donors. General study findings and limits: When analyzed later, the rates of TCR association showed variation by HLA locus, with DRB1 the most and HLA-C the fewest. Looking again later, the authors saw that most CMV-associated TCR beta chains seemed HLA-restricted. Being indistinguishable, some V segments were excluded, TRBV6-2 and TRBV6-3 among them. In vitro testing confirmed a few CMV-associated chains as specific for CMV antigens.

In regard to this clone: Its antigen is not known.

The primer mix had 60 Vbeta and 13 Jbeta primers. The data were produced by immunoSEQ multiplex PCR, yet TCRdb's version contains in-frame clones alone and is incomplete. This table holds about 160,000 clones, 65% to 80% found once. V gave up 4 bases and J gave up 7 bases, with 17 bases separating them. The CDR3 is made up of 15 amino acids. Germline V gives CDR1 SGHKS, CDR2 YYEKEE (reference sequence). The chain combines TRBV5-5 with TRBJ1-4; tentatively, D is TRBD1 (6 bases). The source material was PBMCs. The source is a woman aged 50 to 65 in good health and CMV-seropositive. The CDR3 loop is CASSGRSQGSEKLFF. The CDR3 DNA is TGTGCCAGCAGCGGCCGCTCACAGGGTTCTGAAAAACTGTTTTTT.